This TCR beta chain was sequenced for a study of a mutant IDH1 vaccine in newly diagnosed glioma. Overall study: Either 4-6 weeks after radiotherapy alone or alongside temozolomide, vaccination was begun. Patients under treatment included about 60% males and 37.5% females and had a mean age of approximately 44 years.

Concerning this clone itself: Its target is unknown.

Time point specified: week 11, during vaccination. A 20-mer mutant IDH1 peptide at 300 ug was injected subcutaneously with topical imiquimod. CDR3 length: 14 amino acids. CDR1 SQVTM and CDR2 ANQGSEA come from the germline V gene. V shed 5 bases and J 6 bases; nucleotides not matched to a gene: 12. Profiled with immunoSEQ multiplex PCR; TCRdb holds only in-frame clones, not every one. The sample lists roughly 57,000 clones, 89% seen once, with around 1.9% in the top ten. The V and J genes are TRBV29-1 and TRBJ1-1; 7 positions match TRBD1. The specimen comprised PBMCs, sampled from a glioma patient whose treatment included an IDH1 peptide vaccine. The receptor comes from a man in his forties with glioma. In DNA, the CDR3 is TGCAGCGTTCTTATCACAGGGGTCGCGGCTGAAGCTTTCTTT. It codes for CSVLITGVAAEAFF.